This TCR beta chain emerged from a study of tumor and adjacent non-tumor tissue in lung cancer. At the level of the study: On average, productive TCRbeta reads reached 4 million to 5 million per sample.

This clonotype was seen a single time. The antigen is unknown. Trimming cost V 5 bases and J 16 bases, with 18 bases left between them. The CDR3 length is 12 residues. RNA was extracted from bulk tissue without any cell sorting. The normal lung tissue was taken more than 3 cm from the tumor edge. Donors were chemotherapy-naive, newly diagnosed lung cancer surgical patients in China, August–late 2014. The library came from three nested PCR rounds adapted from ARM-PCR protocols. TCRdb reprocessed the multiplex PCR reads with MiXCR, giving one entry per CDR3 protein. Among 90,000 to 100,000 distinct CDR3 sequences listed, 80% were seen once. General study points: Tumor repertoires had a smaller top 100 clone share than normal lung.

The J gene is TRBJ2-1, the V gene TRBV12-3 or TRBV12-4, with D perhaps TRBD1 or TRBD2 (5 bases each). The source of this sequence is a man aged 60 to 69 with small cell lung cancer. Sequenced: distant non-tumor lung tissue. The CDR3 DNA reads TGTGCCAGCAGTATAGGGACGGAGGTTCAATTCTTC. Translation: CASSIGTEVQFF.